A single sample gave rise to the 20 T cell receptor beta chains below, sequenced in a study of T cell repertoires in cytomegalovirus infection. TCRdb reanalysed the reads using MiXCR and keeps one entry per CDR3 protein. This table has 100,000 to 150,000 distinct CDR3 sequences, almost 9% appearing once. Sequenced material: PBMCs. Source of these receptors: a human donor in good health (CMV status not recorded). Some clones in this sample may be carry-over from other donors' samples.

The gene calls are TRBV5-1 and TRBJ2-7; the D is unclear. Germline V gene lookup returns CDR1 SGHRS and CDR2 YFSETQ. V lost 1 base and J 4 bases, leaving 12 bases between the germline ends. This CDR3 spans 14 amino acids. The CDR3 DNA sequence: TGCGCCAGCAGCTTGACCTCGAGGACGTACGAGCAGTACTTC. This encodes CASSLTSRTYEQYF.

A remark on this clonotype: With a much larger clone just one base away, this may be a read error. The genes are TRBV2 and TRBJ2-1; D might be TRBD2 (6 bases). The CDR3 spans 12 residues. Trimming shortened V by 6 bases and J by 6 bases, and 9 bases separated the two germline ends. Germline V gene lookup returns CDR1 SNHLY and CDR2 FYNNEI. The CDR3 region is CASRDYFNEQFF. The CDR3 nucleotides are TGTGCCAGCAGGGACTATTTCAATGAGCAGTTCTTC.

This clonotype has a handful of counts. As DNA, the CDR3 is TGTGCCAGCAGTTATAGTTCTGCGACCACCGAGCAGTACTTC. Translating gives CASSYSSATTEQYF. The V gene is TRBV6-5, the J gene TRBJ2-7, with unresolved D. Deletions cut 3 bases from V and 6 bases from J, with 15 bases between. Germline values: CDR1 MNHEY, CDR2 SVGAGI. This CDR3 spans 14 amino acids.

Many counts were recorded for this clonotype. This chain joins TRBV7-2 and TRBJ2-7; 7 bases are shared with TRBD1. The CDR3 spans 14 residues. The germline V gene encodes CDR1 SGHTA and CDR2 FQGNSA. The J segment lost 2 bases and the V segment lost 2 bases, leaving 3 bases of the junction unmatched. The CDR3 coding sequence is TGTGCCAGCAGCTTAAGGGACAGACCCTACGAGCAGTACTTC. Protein product: CASSLRDRPYEQYF.

This clonotype has a count of ten or more. The chain carries TRBV7-8 and TRBJ1-4; 10 bases fit TRBD1. Germline CDR1 reads SGHVS; CDR2 reads FQNEAQ. This CDR3 has 16 residues. After removal of 0 bases from V and 10 bases from J, the junction contained 8 bases not matched to a gene. This chain's CDR3 is CASSLASGQGSAKLFF. CDR3 DNA sequence: TGTGCCAGCAGCTTAGCGTCGGGACAGGGGTCTGCAAAACTGTTTTTT.

The table lists this clonotype with many counts. The chain joins TRBV7-2 to TRBJ1-3; possibly TRBD1 for D (6 bases). The ends were cut back, 5 bases at V and 5 bases at J, with 13 bases in the middle. This CDR3 contains 14 residues. Germline assignment: CDR1 SGHTA and CDR2 FQGNSA. CDR3 sequence reads: CASSPGAERNTIYF. Written as DNA, the CDR3 is TGTGCCAGCAGCCCAGGGGCAGAAAGAAACACCATATATTTT.

The chain carries TRBV27 and TRBJ1-2; 7 nucleotides agree with TRBD1. Trimming cost V 3 bases and J 5 bases; bases outside gene matches: 9. Looked up from germline, CDR1 is MNHEY and CDR2 is SMNVEV (reference sequence). The CDR3 covers 15 residues. The CDR3 is CASSFSTGVRYGYTF. CDR3 sequence (DNA): TGTGCCAGCAGTTTCTCTACAGGGGTCCGGTATGGCTACACCTTC.

In this sample, this clonotype turned up many times. CDR3: CASSFSGSGANVLTF. The DNA for the CDR3 is TGTGCCAGCAGTTTTAGCGGCTCTGGGGCCAACGTCCTGACTTTC. This chain connects TRBV28 to TRBJ2-6, with D perhaps matching TRBD2 (6 bases). Trimming cost V 3 bases and J 0 bases, with 6 bases left between them. This CDR3 is built from 15 residues. CDR1 is MDHEN, CDR2 SYDVKM, per germline.

This clonotype was found a few times. The chain has TRBV19 and TRBJ1-5; 8 bases are shared with TRBD1. Losses at the gene ends were 5 bases for V and 1 base for J; bases not matched to a gene: 16. Looked up from germline, CDR1 is LNHDA and CDR2 is SQIVND (reference sequence). The CDR3 covers 19 residues. The CDR3 loop reads CASSPSTGENILSNQPQHF. CDR3 nucleotides: TGTGCCAGTAGTCCTTCGACAGGGGAAAATATTTTGAGCAATCAGCCCCAGCATTTT.

The CDR3 loop is CAISEEGGSNQPQHF. CDR3 DNA: TGTGCCATCAGTGAGGAGGGAGGGAGCAATCAGCCCCAGCATTTT. This sequence joins TRBV10-3 and TRBJ1-5; no clear D gene. CDR3 size: 15 residues. Trimming stripped 2 bases from V and 1 base from J, with 9 bases between. Germline CDR1 ENHRY, CDR2 SYGVKD.

The table lists this clonotype with many counts. The chain combines TRBV7-8 with TRBJ2-1, with 13 positions matching TRBD2. After removal of 4 bases from V and 10 bases from J, the junction contained 13 bases not matched to a gene. Germline CDR1 SGHVS, CDR2 FQNEAQ. CDR3 length: 17 residues. CDR3 region: CASSWGLAGSRTGEQFF. CDR3 sequence (DNA): TGTGCCAGCAGCTGGGGACTAGCGGGGAGCCGAACGGGGGAGCAGTTCTTC.

In its sample, this clonotype was seen many times. The chain carries TRBV12-3 or TRBV12-4 and TRBJ2-1; 9 bases are shared with TRBD2. CDR3 length equals 18 residues. The V gene end was trimmed by 5 bases and the J gene end by 0 bases; junction bases not matched to a gene: 11. The CDR3 protein is CASSIVLWTSDSYNEQFF. The DNA of the CDR3 is TGTGCCAGCAGTATCGTTCTATGGACTAGCGACTCCTACAATGAGCAGTTCTTC.

The sample holds a few counts of this clonotype. The genes are TRBV5-4 and TRBJ2-7; the D gene is possibly TRBD1 (6 bases). This CDR3 has 15 amino acids. V shed 3 bases and J shed 1 base, with 14 bases lying between them. Germline V lookup: CDR1 SGHNT, CDR2 YYREEE (reference sequence). In DNA, the CDR3 is TGTGCCAGCAGCTCCTCCGGGACAACGTCCTACGAGCAGTACTTC. Its translation: CASSSSGTTSYEQYF.

This clonotype occurred many times. The rearrangement uses TRBV12-3 or TRBV12-4 and TRBJ2-6, with no clear D. V lost 5 bases and J 1 base, leaving 9 bases between the germline ends. The CDR3 totals 15 residues. CDR3 nucleotides: TGTGCCAGCAGTCTTTTGGGGTCTGGGGCCAACGTCCTGACTTTC. This gives the protein CASSLLGSGANVLTF.

In its sample, this clonotype was seen many times. V usage is TRBV6-2 or TRBV6-3 and J usage is TRBJ2-1, with 7 bases identical to TRBD1. CDR3 length: 14 amino acids. CDR1 is MNHEY, CDR2 SVGEGT, per germline. Trimming at V came to 8 bases and at J to 2 bases, leaving 6 bases not matched to a gene. In nucleotides, the CDR3 is TGTGCCAGCCTACAGGGGAATACCTACAATGAGCAGTTCTTC. Its protein product is CASLQGNTYNEQFF.

In this sample, this clonotype turned up many times. The chain carries TRBV20-1 and TRBJ2-3; 9 bases are shared with TRBD2. CDR1 DFQATT and CDR2 SNEGSKA come from the germline V gene (reference sequence). The ends lost 3 bases at V and 5 bases at J; junction bases unmatched: 9. This CDR3 spans 15 amino acids. CDR3 in amino acids: CSARMAGGPVDTQYF. CDR3 nucleotide sequence: TGCAGTGCTAGGATGGCGGGGGGGCCAGTAGATACGCAGTATTTT.

In regard to this clonotype: A single base separates this from a much larger clone, so it may be a read error. The rearrangement links TRBV19 to TRBJ2-1; D is possibly TRBD2 (5 bases). This CDR3 region has 16 residues. Germline assignment: CDR1 LNHDA and CDR2 SQIVND (reference sequence). CDR3 sequence reads: CDSSISQPPWRHEQFF. Here the CDR3 DNA reads TGTGACAGTAGTATCAGCCAGCCGCCATGGAGGCATGAGCAGTTCTTC.

The table lists this clonotype with a few counts. The chain employs TRBV18 and TRBJ2-1; TRBD2 matches 9 bases. Germline CDR1 reads KGHSH; CDR2 reads LQKENI. The V and J ends lost 3 bases and 9 bases, in that order; junction bases with no gene match: 6. The CDR3 totals 14 residues. CDR3 amino acids: CASSPASGGSEQFF. CDR3 sequence (DNA): TGTGCCAGCTCACCTGCAAGCGGGGGGAGTGAGCAGTTCTTC.

This chain links TRBV28 with TRBJ1-5; no firm D call. Germline V lookup: CDR1 MDHEN, CDR2 SYDVKM. V lost 8 bases and J lost 2, with 7 bases in between. The CDR3 runs 12 residues. CDR3 residues: CASQQGNQPQHF. The CDR3 region has the DNA TGTGCCAGCCAGCAGGGCAATCAGCCCCAGCATTTT.

The chain joins TRBV28 to TRBJ1-1; weak D call: TRBD1 (6 bases). This CDR3 comprises 15 residues. Germline CDR1 and CDR2: MDHEN and SYDVKM. V was pared by 5 bases and J by 1 base, with 14 bases between. CDR3 sequence: CASSGLGHRNTEAFF. For the CDR3, the DNA is TGTGCCAGCAGTGGGCTGGGACATAGGAACACTGAAGCTTTCTTT.